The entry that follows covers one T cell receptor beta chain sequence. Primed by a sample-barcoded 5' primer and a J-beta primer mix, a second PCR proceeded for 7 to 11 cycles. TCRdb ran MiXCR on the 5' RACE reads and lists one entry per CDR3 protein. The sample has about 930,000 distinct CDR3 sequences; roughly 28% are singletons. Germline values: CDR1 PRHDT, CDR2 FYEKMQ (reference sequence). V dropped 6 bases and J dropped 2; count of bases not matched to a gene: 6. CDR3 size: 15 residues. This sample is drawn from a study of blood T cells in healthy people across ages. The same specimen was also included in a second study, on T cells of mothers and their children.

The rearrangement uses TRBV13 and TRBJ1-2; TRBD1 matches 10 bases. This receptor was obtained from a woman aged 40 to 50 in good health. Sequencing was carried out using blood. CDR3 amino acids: CASSSWGQGNYGYTF. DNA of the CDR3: TGTGCCAGCAGTTCGTGGGGACAGGGGAACTATGGCTACACCTTC.